A selection of T cell receptor beta chains follows, all from one sample in a study of blood T cell repertoires in COVID-19. Produced via immunoSEQ multiplex PCR; TCRdb's table is partial and in-frame only. The data hold fewer than 35,000 clones, with around nine tenths observed a single time. Sequences were obtained from peripheral blood. These receptors all stem from a man aged 70-80 years with active COVID-19. CDR3s include the opening cysteine and the closing phenylalanine or tryptophan. The order of the fields is CDR3 length, D gene, V gene, clone size, J gene, CDR3 protein, CDR3 DNA. The D gene is left open where the match is weak. Rows give clone size only sometimes, using once, few, many, or a class for an expanded clone.

>16|-|TRBV5-4|once|TRBJ1-2
CASSPGAGVGNYGYTF
TGTGCCAGCAGCCCCGGGGCGGGGGTAGGAAACTATGGCTACACCTTC
>12|-|TRBV25-1|once|TRBJ1-6
CASRWGDSPLHF
TGTGCCAGCAGGTGGGGGGATTCACCCCTCCACTTT
>15|TRBD1|TRBV5-4|-|TRBJ1-2
CASSSGTGWREGYTF
TGTGCCAGCAGCTCCGGGACAGGGTGGAGGGAAGGCTACACCTTC
>14|-|TRBV24-1|-|TRBJ1-2
CATSDSTANYGYTF
TGTGCCACCAGTGATTCGACAGCAAACTATGGCTACACCTTC
>14|-|TRBV5-4|-|TRBJ2-3
CASSLGAVTDTQYF
TGTGCCAGCAGCTTAGGAGCAGTTACAGATACGCAGTATTTT
>12|-|TRBV12-3/TRBV12-4|-|TRBJ1-1
CASSRQFTEAFF
TGTGCCAGCAGCCGACAGTTCACTGAAGCTTTCTTT
>14|-|TRBV9|few|TRBJ1-5
CASSVDGGYQPQHF
TGTGCCAGCAGCGTAGATGGGGGGTATCAGCCCCAGCATTTT
>12|TRBD1|TRBV7-9|-|TRBJ2-5
CAPGGFQETQYF
TGTGCTCCAGGGGGCTTCCAAGAGACCCAGTACTTC
>13|-|TRBV18|once|TRBJ1-1
CASSPEQNTEAFF
TGTGCCAGCTCACCGGAGCAGAACACTGAAGCTTTCTTT
>13|-|TRBV5-1|-|TRBJ1-4
CATPGSQYEKLFF
TGCGCCACCCCCGGGAGCCAGTATGAAAAACTGTTTTTT
>13|-|TRBV6-5|few|TRBJ1-6
CASGDKENSPLHF
TGTGCCAGCGGCGATAAGGAGAATTCACCCCTCCACTTT
>16|-|TRBV7-9|-|TRBJ1-3
CASSSNRGGPGNTIYF
TGTGCCAGCAGCTCGAATAGGGGGGGGCCTGGAAACACCATATATTTT
>14|TRBD1|TRBV2|-|TRBJ1-6
CASTLDRGGSPLHF
TGTGCCAGCACGCTTGACAGGGGGGGTTCACCCCTCCACTTT
>14|TRBD1|TRBV11-2|-|TRBJ1-1
CASSSDRGDTEAFF
TGTGCCAGCAGCAGCGACAGGGGGGACACTGAAGCTTTCTTT
>19|TRBD1|TRBV9|-|TRBJ1-2
CASSVDIQGAMGGGYGYTF
TGTGCCAGCAGCGTAGATATCCAGGGGGCGATGGGAGGTGGCTATGGCTACACCTTC
>15|TRBD1|TRBV19|-|TRBJ1-2
CASSSGQSSNYGYTF
TGTGCCAGTAGTTCGGGACAGAGTTCTAACTATGGCTACACCTTC
>16|-|TRBV4-1|-|TRBJ1-1
CASSQVRARGRTEAFF
TGCGCCAGCAGCCAAGTCCGGGCCCGGGGAAGGACTGAAGCTTTCTTT
>15|-|TRBV5-1|-|TRBJ2-2
CASSLGLGNTGELFF
TGCGCCAGCAGCTTGGGCCTCGGGAACACCGGGGAGCTGTTTTTT
>16|-|TRBV9|once|TRBJ2-1
CASSVIGTGNGNEQFF
TGTGCCAGCAGCGTAATAGGAACAGGGAACGGAAATGAGCAGTTCTTC
>14|-|TRBV2|-|TRBJ1-1
CATKVAVMNTEAFF
TGTGCCACGAAAGTGGCGGTCATGAACACTGAAGCTTTCTTT
>15|-|TRBV9|-|TRBJ2-1
CASSPGSPLYNEQFF
TGTGCCAGCAGCCCGGGGTCCCCCCTCTACAATGAGCAGTTCTTC
>13|TRBD1|TRBV11-3|-|TRBJ2-2
CASSRTGSGELFF
TGTGCCAGCAGTCGGACAGGGTCCGGGGAGCTGTTTTTT
>13|-|TRBV4-3|few|TRBJ1-5
CASSRSGGQPQHF
TGCGCCAGCAGCCGCAGCGGGGGCCAGCCCCAGCATTTT
>15|TRBD2|TRBV7-3|-|TRBJ2-5
CASSSPSGGQETQYF
TGTGCCAGCAGCTCCCCCAGCGGGGGGCAAGAGACCCAGTACTTC
>14|TRBD1|TRBV5-1|-|TRBJ1-1
CASRTDRGGFEAFF
TGCGCCAGCAGGACGGACAGGGGCGGGTTTGAAGCTTTCTTT
>14|-|TRBV20-1|-|TRBJ1-2
CSASNPVLGDGYTF
TGCAGTGCTAGTAATCCGGTCCTAGGGGATGGCTACACCTTC
>17|-|TRBV6-6|-|TRBJ2-5
CASSRWGGRGIQETQYF
TGTGCCAGCAGTCGGTGGGGGGGGCGCGGGATCCAAGAGACCCAGTACTTC
>16|TRBD1|TRBV9|once|TRBJ1-2
CASSGRDRDANYGYTF
TGTGCCAGCAGCGGCCGGGACAGGGATGCTAACTATGGCTACACCTTC
>15|-|TRBV28|-|TRBJ2-7
CASSSPPSNDYEQYF
TGTGCCAGCAGTTCCCCCCCTAGTAATGACTACGAGCAGTACTTC